This entry is about one T cell receptor beta chain. Attached unique molecular identifiers marked individual cDNA molecules. TCRdb reanalysed the 5' RACE reads using MiXCR and keeps one entry per CDR3 protein. In the table there are 50,000 or so distinct CDR3 sequences, about 5.6% of which are singletons. The data derive from a study of early T cells in non-severe SARS-CoV-2 infection. This CDR3 is built from 13 residues. Germline CDR1 and CDR2: MNHEY and SMNVEV (reference sequence). Trimming removed 6 bases from V and 1 base from J; junction bases left unmatched: 2. This TCR came from an adult who was a healthcare worker with PCR-confirmed SARS-CoV-2 infection or an uninfected control (not recorded which). Specimen: whole blood. The rearrangement links TRBV27 to TRBJ1-1, with 7 bases fitting TRBD1. CDR3 nucleotides: TGTGCCAGCAGGCGGACAGGGAACACTGAAGCTTTCTTT. Protein: CASRRTGNTEAFF.